This TCR beta chain was recorded in a study of T-cell reconstitution after alpha-beta-depleted transplantation in children. Preparation of the TCRbeta library was carried out with unique molecular identifiers. TCRdb used MiXCR to reprocess the PCR reads, holding one entry per CDR3 protein. This table holds hundreds of thousands of distinct CDR3 sequences, 15% to 20% found once. This CDR3 is built from 18 residues. J gave up 0 bases and V 5 bases, and 9 bases lay outside the gene matches. The chain recombines TRBV12-3 or TRBV12-4 with TRBJ2-6; 8 bases agree with TRBD1. The receptor was isolated from a male patient between 10 and 17 years old who had a stem cell transplant for acute lymphoblastic leukemia, so the T cells may come from the graft donor. Specimen: PBMCs, mostly from graft donor cells, collected 360 days after TCRalphabeta/CD19-depleted stem cell transplant. CDR3 sequence: CASSLGQGFPSGANVLTF. CDR3 bases: TGTGCCAGCAGTCTAGGACAGGGCTTTCCCTCTGGGGCCAACGTCCTGACTTTC.